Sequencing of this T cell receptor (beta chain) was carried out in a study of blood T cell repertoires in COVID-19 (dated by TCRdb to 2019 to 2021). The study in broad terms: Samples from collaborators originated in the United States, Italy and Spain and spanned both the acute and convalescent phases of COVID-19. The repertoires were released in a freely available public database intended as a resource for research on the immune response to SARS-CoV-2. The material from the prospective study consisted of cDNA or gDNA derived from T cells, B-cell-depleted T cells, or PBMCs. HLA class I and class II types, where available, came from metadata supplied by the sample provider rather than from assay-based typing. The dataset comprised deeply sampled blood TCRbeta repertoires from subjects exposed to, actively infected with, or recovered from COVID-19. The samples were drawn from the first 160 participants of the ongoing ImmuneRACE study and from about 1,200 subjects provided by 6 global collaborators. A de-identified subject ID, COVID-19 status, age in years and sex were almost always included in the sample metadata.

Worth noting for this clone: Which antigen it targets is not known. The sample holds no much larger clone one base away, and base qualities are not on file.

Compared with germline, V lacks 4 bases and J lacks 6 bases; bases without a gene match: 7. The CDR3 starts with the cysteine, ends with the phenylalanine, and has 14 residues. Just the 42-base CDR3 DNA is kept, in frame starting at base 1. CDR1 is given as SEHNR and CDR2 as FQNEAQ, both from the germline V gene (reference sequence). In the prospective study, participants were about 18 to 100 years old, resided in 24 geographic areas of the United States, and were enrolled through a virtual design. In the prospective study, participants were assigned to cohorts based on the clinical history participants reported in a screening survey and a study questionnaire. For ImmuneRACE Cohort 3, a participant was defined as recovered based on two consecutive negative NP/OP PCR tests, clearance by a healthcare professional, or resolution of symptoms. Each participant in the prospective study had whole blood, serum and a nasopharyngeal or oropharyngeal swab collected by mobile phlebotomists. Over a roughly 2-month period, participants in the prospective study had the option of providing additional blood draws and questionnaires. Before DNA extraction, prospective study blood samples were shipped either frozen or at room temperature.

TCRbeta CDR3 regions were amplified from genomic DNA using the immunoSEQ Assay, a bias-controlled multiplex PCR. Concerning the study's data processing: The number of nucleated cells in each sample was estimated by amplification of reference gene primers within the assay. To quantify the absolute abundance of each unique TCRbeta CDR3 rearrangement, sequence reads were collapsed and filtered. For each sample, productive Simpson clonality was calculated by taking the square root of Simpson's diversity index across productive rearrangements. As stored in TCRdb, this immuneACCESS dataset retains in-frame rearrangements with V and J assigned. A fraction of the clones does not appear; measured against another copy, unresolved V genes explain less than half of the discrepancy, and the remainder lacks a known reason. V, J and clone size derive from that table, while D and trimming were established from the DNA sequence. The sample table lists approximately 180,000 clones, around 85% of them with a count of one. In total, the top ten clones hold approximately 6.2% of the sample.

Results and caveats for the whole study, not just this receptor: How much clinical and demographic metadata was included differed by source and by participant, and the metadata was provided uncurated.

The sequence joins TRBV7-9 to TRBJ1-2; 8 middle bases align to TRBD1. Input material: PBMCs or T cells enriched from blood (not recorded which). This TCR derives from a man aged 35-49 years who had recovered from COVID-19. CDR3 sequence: CASSYRDRFDGYTF. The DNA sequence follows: TGTGCCAGCAGCTACCGGGACAGGTTCGATGGCTACACCTTC.